The 20 T cell receptor beta chains given below trace back to one sample, sequenced in a study of T cell repertoires and leukemia-associated antigens. One entry per CDR3 protein, called by TCRdb with MiXCR from the 5' RACE reads. Of roughly 10,000 distinct CDR3 sequences in the sample, roughly 40% were seen once. Their cognate antigens are unknown. Specimen: CD3+ T cells sorted from blood and cultured. The receptors originated from a female donor in good health.

This sequence joins TRBV7-8 and TRBJ1-6; 7 bases fit TRBD1. J gave up 8 bases and V 6 bases, and 7 bases lay outside the gene matches. CDR3 size: 14 residues. The germline V gene has CDR1 SGHVS and CDR2 FQNEAQ. For the CDR3, the DNA is TGTGCCAGCAGTCCCGGGACAGATTATTCACCCCTCCACTTT. Protein sequence: CASSPGTDYSPLHF.

This clonotype was detected a few times. The chain couples TRBV7-2 to TRBJ2-1; D gene ambiguous. Germline V CDR1 and CDR2: SGHTA, FQGNSA. This CDR3 spans 14 amino acids. The V end lost 3 bases, the J end lost 1 base, and 7 bases lay between the germline ends. CDR3 bases: TGTGCCAGCAGCTTCATGGGGTCCTACAATGAGCAGTTCTTC. This gives the protein CASSFMGSYNEQFF.

This clonotype has at least ten counts. The genes are TRBV27 and TRBJ2-7; 10 bases line up with TRBD2. The germline V gene encodes CDR1 MNHEY and CDR2 SMNVEV (reference sequence). The J segment lost 6 bases and the V segment lost 6 bases, leaving 14 bases of the junction unmatched. The CDR3 totals 16 residues. The CDR3 region has the DNA TGTGCCAGCAGCCTCACACGACTAGCGGGCCCGGGCGAGCAGTACTTC. Translated: CASSLTRLAGPGEQYF.

CDR3 DNA sequence: TGTGCCAGCAGCTTGTCGGGACTTGTCTACAATGAGCAGTTCTTC. Protein: CASSLSGLVYNEQFF. The chain recombines TRBV5-5 with TRBJ2-1, with a tentative D call TRBD2 (6 bases). The V end was cut by 1 base, the J end by 3 bases, with 11 bases between. The CDR3 consists of 15 residues. Per germline, CDR1 SGHKS and CDR2 YYEKEE (reference sequence).

The chain is built from TRBV5-1 and TRBJ2-7; a possible D gene is TRBD1 (6 bases). Deletions cut 0 bases from V and 0 bases from J, with 10 bases between. CDR1 is SGHRS and CDR2 is YFSETQ in the germline V gene. There are 15 residues in the CDR3. The CDR3 bases are TGCGCCAGCAGCTTGGGACAGGCGCTCTCCTACGAGCAGTACTTC. Its translation: CASSLGQALSYEQYF.

This chain joins TRBV20-1 and TRBJ2-7; 9 bases line up with TRBD1. The CDR3 is 14 residues long. V was pared by 5 bases and J by 2 bases, with 7 bases of the junction left unmatched. The germline V gene has CDR1 DFQATT and CDR2 SNEGSKA (reference sequence). The CDR3 coding sequence is TGCAGTGCTGAGAGGGACAGGGCTACCTACGAGCAGTACTTC. It encodes CSAERDRATYEQYF.

V usage is TRBV7-2 and J usage is TRBJ2-3, with D perhaps TRBD2 (6 bases). Looked up from germline, CDR1 is SGHTA and CDR2 is FQGNSA. Trimming removed 3 bases from V and 5 bases from J, with 15 bases in between. The CDR3 spans 15 residues. CDR3 coding DNA: TGTGCCAGCAGCTTGTTAGGGACTGTGCAAGATACGCAGTATTTT. Its protein is CASSLLGTVQDTQYF.

The genes are TRBV29-1 and TRBJ2-5; D possibly corresponds to TRBD1 (5 bases). V was cut by 8 bases and J by 5 bases, with 21 bases left in between. Germline loops: CDR1 SQVTM, CDR2 ANQGSEA. This CDR3 has 14 amino acids. This CDR3 is CSTSGKGYGETQYF. CDR3 sequence (DNA): TGCAGCACCTCAGGGAAGGGATATGGGGAGACCCAGTACTTC.

The chain is built from TRBV7-9 and TRBJ2-7; a weak D match, TRBD1 (7 bases). Germline-derived CDR1 and CDR2 are SEHNR and FQNEAQ (reference sequence). The CDR3 spans 17 residues. V lost 1 base to trimming and J lost 4 bases, with 20 bases between them. Here the CDR3 DNA reads TGTGCCAGCAGCTTAGGGGAATTACTACAGGGGAGGTACGAGCAGTACTTC. Its translation is CASSLGELLQGRYEQYF.

The rearrangement uses TRBV4-1 and TRBJ1-5, with D unclear. The CDR3 is made up of 15 amino acids. V was pared by 1 base and J by 1 base, with 8 bases between. CDR1 is MGHRA and CDR2 is YSYEKL in the germline V gene. CDR3 loop: CASSQVPISNQPQHF. CDR3 coding DNA: TGCGCCAGCAGCCAAGTACCAATCAGCAATCAGCCCCAGCATTTT.

The chain recombines TRBV3-1 with TRBJ2-3, with a possible D match to TRBD2 (5 bases). The CDR3 loop spans 15 amino acids. V was cut by 1 base and J by 2 bases, with 10 bases left in between. The germline V gene encodes CDR1 LGHDT and CDR2 YNNKEL (reference sequence). The CDR3 DNA reads TGTGCCAGCAGCCAAGGCGGGTACCCCACAGATACGCAGTATTTT. This encodes CASSQGGYPTDTQYF.

This clonotype was seen ten or more times. The V gene is TRBV5-1, the J gene TRBJ1-2, with no clear D. The CDR3 runs to 14 residues. Per the germline V gene, CDR1 is SGHRS and CDR2 is YFSETQ. Trimming shortened V by 0 bases and J by 8 bases, and 14 bases separated the two germline ends. CDR3 sequence: CASSLVGSGDGYTF. CDR3 bases: TGCGCCAGCAGCTTGGTAGGGTCAGGTGACGGCTACACCTTC.

This chain links TRBV11-2 with TRBJ2-1; D gene unclear. Deletions cut 1 base from V and 7 bases from J, with 8 bases between. The CDR3 loop spans 13 amino acids. The germline V gene has CDR1 SGHAT and CDR2 FQNNGV. In DNA, the CDR3 is TGTGCCAGCAGCTTAGGGGGAAGAAATGAGCAGTTCTTC. Translation: CASSLGGRNEQFF. Using reference TRBV11-2 and TRBJ2-1 for the parts outside the CDR3, the full variable domain is EAGVAQSPRYKIIEKRQSVAFWCNPISGHATLYWYQQILGQGPKLLIQFQNNGVVDDSQLPKDRFSAERLKGVDSTLKIQPAKLEDSAVYLCASSLGGRNEQFFGPGTRLTVL.

Worth noting for this clonotype: The germline gene is not matched at one end of the junction; a read error may be the cause. The chain links TRBV12-3 or TRBV12-4 to TRBJ2-1, with D perhaps matching TRBD2 (7 bases). The CDR3 consists of 18 residues. This chain's CDR3 is CASSLWGVTSEGGNEQYF. The DNA of the CDR3 is TGTGCCAGCAGTTTATGGGGAGTAACTAGCGAGGGGGGGAATGAGCAATACTTC.

This clonotype was counted ten times or more. The genes are TRBV10-3 and TRBJ1-1; no reliable D call. V was trimmed by 3 bases and J by 1 base, leaving 12 bases between them. This CDR3 is 15 amino acids long. In germline, CDR1 is ENHRY, CDR2 SYGVKD. The CDR3 loop reads CAISDKPTWNTEAFF. The CDR3 DNA reads as TGTGCCATCAGTGACAAGCCGACCTGGAACACTGAAGCTTTCTTT.

By share, this clonotype counts as medium-sized. This chain links TRBV12-3 or TRBV12-4 with TRBJ2-7; the D is unclear. V was clipped by 2 bases and J by 6 bases, with 5 bases between them. CDR3 length: 11 residues. The CDR3 reads CASSLWGEQYF. The CDR3 DNA sequence: TGTGCCAGCAGTTTATGGGGCGAGCAGTACTTC.

This clonotype appeared once. The chain uses TRBV5-5 and TRBJ2-1, with D possibly matching TRBD2 (5 bases). The CDR3 length is 13 residues. Trimming stripped 6 bases from V and 5 bases from J, with 12 bases between. Per the germline V gene, CDR1 is SGHKS and CDR2 is YYEKEE (reference sequence). CDR3 residues: CASTLREHNEQFF. The CDR3 DNA reads TGTGCCAGCACCCTACGGGAACACAATGAGCAGTTCTTC.

Of note for this clonotype: Mismatch with germline at one junction end may stem from a read error. The V gene is TRBV9, the J gene TRBJ2-1; perhaps TRBD1 as D (6 bases). The CDR3 spans 14 residues. The germline V gene encodes CDR1 SGDLS and CDR2 YYNGEE. The DNA of the CDR3 is TGTGCCAGCAGCCTATTTACAGGGTTCAATGAGCGGTTCTTC. Amino acid sequence: CASSLFTGFNERFF. The full variable domain, with the rest looked up from reference TRBV9 and TRBJ2-1, is DSGVTQTPKHLITATGQRVTLRCSPRSGDLSVYWYQQSLDQGLQFLIQYYNGEERAKGNILERFSAQQFPDLHSELNLSSLELGDSALYFCASSLFTGFNERFFGPGTRLTVL.

This clonotype was recorded many times. One end of the junction fails to match germline, which may point to a read error. CDR3: CASSPGVGTSVF. The CDR3 DNA follows: TGTGCCAGTAGCCCCGGAGTAGGGACATCCGTTTTT. The chain joins TRBV19 to TRBJ1-1; the D gene is possibly TRBD1 (6 bases). This CDR3 is 12 amino acids long. Germline values: CDR1 LNHDA, CDR2 SQIVND (reference sequence).

The V call is TRBV20-1, the J call TRBJ2-7, with D hard to call. This CDR3 is built from 15 residues. V was shortened by 0 bases and J by 5 bases, with 17 bases between the two germline ends. CDR1 and CDR2 from the germline V gene are DFQATT and SNEGSKA (reference sequence). CDR3 in amino acids: CSARDKESEDHEQYF. CDR3 DNA: TGCAGTGCTAGAGATAAGGAGTCAGAGGACCACGAGCAGTACTTC.